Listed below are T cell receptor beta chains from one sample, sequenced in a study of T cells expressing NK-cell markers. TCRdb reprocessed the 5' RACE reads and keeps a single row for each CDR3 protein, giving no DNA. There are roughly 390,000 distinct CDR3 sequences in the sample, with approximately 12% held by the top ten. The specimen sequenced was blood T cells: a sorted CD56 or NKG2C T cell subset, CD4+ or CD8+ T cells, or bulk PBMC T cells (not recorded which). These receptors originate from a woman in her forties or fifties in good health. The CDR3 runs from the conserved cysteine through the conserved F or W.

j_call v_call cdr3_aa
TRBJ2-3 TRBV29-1 CSVEETGPLDTQYF
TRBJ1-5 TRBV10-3 CATVQGQGQPQHF
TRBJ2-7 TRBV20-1 CSAKAGGPLTYEQYF
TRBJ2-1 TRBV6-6 CASSYSREGYNEQFF
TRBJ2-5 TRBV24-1 CATSDRAPGTAGQETQYF
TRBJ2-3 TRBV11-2 CASTTSDTQYF
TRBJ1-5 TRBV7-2 CASSLWGNNQPQHF
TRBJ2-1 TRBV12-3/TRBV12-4 CASSLPAEPNEQFF
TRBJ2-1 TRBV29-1 CSVPSWMRNEQFF
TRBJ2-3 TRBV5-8 CASTRQLTGSGADTQYF
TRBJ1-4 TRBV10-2 CASTPGANEKLFF
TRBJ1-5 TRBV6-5 CASSKSGTGDQPQHF
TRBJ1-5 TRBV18 CASSPPGPGQPQHF
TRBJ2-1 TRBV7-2 CASSSRPGLAGDEQFF
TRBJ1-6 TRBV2 CASSEGLGQGLSPLHF
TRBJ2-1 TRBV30 CAWGGLGSEQFF
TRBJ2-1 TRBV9 CASSVEGFGASSYNEQFF
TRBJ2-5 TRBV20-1 CSAEGVLETQYF
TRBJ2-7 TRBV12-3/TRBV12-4 CASSSPQGRASYEQYF
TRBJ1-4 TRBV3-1 CASSPNTMGATNEKLFF
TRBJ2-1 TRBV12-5 CASGLAKTGTGADNEQFF
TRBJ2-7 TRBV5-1 CASSLRGTSGVRESYEQYF
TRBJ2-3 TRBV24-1 CATSEASTDTQYF
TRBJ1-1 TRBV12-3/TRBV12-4 CASRNTGGALAEAFF
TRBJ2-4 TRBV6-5 CASSYSLGGSIQYF
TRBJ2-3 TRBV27 CASSLVITDTQYF
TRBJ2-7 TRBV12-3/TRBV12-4 CASRGTSGSSYEQYF
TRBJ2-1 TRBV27 CASSLSIREAINNEQFF
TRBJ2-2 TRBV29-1 CSVVFGGRLNTGELFF
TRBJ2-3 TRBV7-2 CASSPTGARADTQYF
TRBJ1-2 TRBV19 CASSTRVYGYTF
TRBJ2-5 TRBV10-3 CAVQGVGYQETQYF
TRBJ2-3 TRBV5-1 CASSLGRKFTDTQYF
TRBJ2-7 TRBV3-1 CASSPTTGGTSYEQYF
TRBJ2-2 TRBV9 CASSVPASGAGELFF
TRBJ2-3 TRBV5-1 CASSPVTGPDTQYF
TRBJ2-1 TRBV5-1 CASRAGTATYNEQFF
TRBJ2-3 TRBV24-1 CATSDSTAGEGTDTQYF
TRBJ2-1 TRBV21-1 CATLDSAYNEQFF
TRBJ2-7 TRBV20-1 CSAREDAEQYF
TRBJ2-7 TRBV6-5 CASSYGWQGPYEQYF
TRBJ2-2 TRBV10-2 CASPDELAGKWRAGELFF
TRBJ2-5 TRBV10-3 CAISEKADKETQYF
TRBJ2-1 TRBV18 CASSPLGRLDNEQFF